What follows are 4 T cell receptor beta chains derived from one specimen sequenced in a study of spatial heterogeneity in lung cancer. As for time point: blood at routine non-recurrence follow-up after resection. In TCRdb, the 5' RACE reads were re-called with MiXCR into one record per CDR3 protein. The table has some 30,000 distinct CDR3 sequences, less than 6.5% seen once; the top ten hold 24%. The material sequenced was PBMCs, taken at follow-up. The receptors originated from a female donor with early-stage non-small cell lung cancer.

This clonotype was seen many times. The rearrangement joins TRBV7-2 to TRBJ2-4; unclear D gene. V lost 0 bases, J lost 3 bases, and 15 bases lay in between. Germline V gene lookup returns CDR1 SGHTA and CDR2 FQGNSA. The CDR3 totals 17 residues. The CDR3: CASSLALAGLVKNIQYF. The CDR3 bases are TGTGCCAGCAGCTTAGCGTTGGCAGGTCTGGTCAAAAACATTCAGTACTTC.

This clonotype was seen many times. The genes are TRBV4-1 and TRBJ1-4, with 10 bases that match TRBD1. After removal of 4 bases from V and 6 bases from J, the junction contained 5 bases not matched to a gene. This CDR3 is built from 15 residues. CDR1 and CDR2 from the germline V gene are MGHRA and YSYEKL. CDR3: CASSLDRGPDEKLFF. CDR3 coding DNA: TGCGCCAGCAGCCTCGACAGGGGGCCGGATGAAAAACTGTTTTTT.

This clonotype occurred many times. The chain has TRBV9 and TRBJ1-4; the D is unclear. The CDR3 has 15 amino acids. CDR1 is SGDLS, CDR2 YYNGEE, per germline. Trimming took 0 bases from V and 4 from J, leaving 10 bases between them. The CDR3 sequence is CASSVEGSVNEKLFF. The CDR3 region has the DNA TGTGCCAGCAGCGTAGAGGGTTCGGTTAATGAAAAACTGTTTTTT.

This clonotype was seen at least ten times. V and J are TRBV10-3 and TRBJ2-7; tentative D call: TRBD2 (5 bases). V was cut by 3 bases and J by 2 bases, with 26 bases left in between. The CDR3 has 19 residues. Germline lookup yields CDR1 ENHRY and CDR2 SYGVKD. The CDR3 sequence is CAISDSRGALAIGPYEQYF. DNA of the CDR3: TGTGCCATCAGTGATTCTCGCGGAGCCCTAGCTATAGGACCCTACGAGCAGTACTTC.